The 6 T cell receptor beta chains below all came from one sample that was sequenced in a study of T cells in Graves' hyperthyroidism and ophthalmopathy. Template material for amplifying TCR beta CDR3 regions consisted of RNA transcripts. The HTBI set primed first-round TCR CDR3 RT-PCR. TCRdb reprocessed the multiplex PCR reads with MiXCR, giving one entry per CDR3 protein. The data contain 200,000 to 250,000 distinct CDR3 sequences, roughly 15% of them seen just once; the ten biggest clones take up more than 25%. The sequencing sample was made of blood. These TCRs come from a young woman with Graves' ophthalmopathy.

This clonotype was seen ten or more times. The rearrangement uses TRBV5-6 and TRBJ1-5, with unresolved D. The V gene lost 2 bases and the J gene lost 5 bases, with 11 bases spanning the gap. CDR1 is SGHDT and CDR2 is YYEEEE in the germline V gene. The CDR3 covers 14 residues. The CDR3 spells CASSLYSRDQPQHF. DNA of the CDR3: TGTGCCAGCAGCTTATACTCGAGGGATCAGCCCCAGCATTTT.

This chain links TRBV3-1 with TRBJ2-1, with D perhaps TRBD2 (7 bases). The CDR3 runs to 15 residues. Deletions cut 4 bases from V and 5 bases from J, with 15 bases between. Germline-derived CDR1 and CDR2 are LGHDT and YNNKEL (reference sequence). CDR3 in amino acids: CASSPEGGVHNEQFF. The CDR3 region has the DNA TGTGCCAGCAGCCCCGAGGGGGGGGTGCACAATGAGCAGTTCTTC.

The chain is built from TRBV3-1 and TRBJ1-1; 9 nucleotides align to TRBD1. CDR1 and CDR2 from the germline V gene are LGHDT and YNNKEL (reference sequence). V was pared by 4 bases and J by 4 bases, with 10 bases of the junction left unmatched. The CDR3 spans 16 residues. CDR3 sequence (DNA): TGTGCCAGCAGCCGGGCCACAGGGGGCGCGGGCACTGAAGCTTTCTTT. Translation gives CASSRATGGAGTEAFF. Looking up the rest from reference TRBV3-1 and TRBJ1-1 gives the full variable domain: DTAVSQTPKYLVTQMGNDKSIKCEQNLGHDTMYWYKQDSKKFLKIMFSYNNKELIINETVPNRFSPKSPDKAHLNLHINSLELGDSAVYFCASSRATGGAGTEAFFGQGTRLTVV.

This clonotype has ten or more counts. The J gene is TRBJ1-2, the V gene TRBV6-1, with 10 bases identical to TRBD1. The CDR3 contains 15 residues. Losses at the gene ends were 5 bases for V and 6 bases for J; bases not matched to a gene: 9. Germline V gene lookup returns CDR1 MNHNS and CDR2 SASEGT. CDR3 sequence (DNA): TGTGCCAGCAGTTACGACTGGGACAGGGGAGATGGCTACACCTTC. Amino acid sequence: CASSYDWDRGDGYTF.

This clonotype was observed at least ten times. The chain is built from TRBV18 and TRBJ2-1, with 9 bases identical to TRBD1. Trimming took 4 bases from V and 2 from J; bases not matched to a gene: 3. The CDR3 is made up of 15 amino acids. CDR1 is KGHSH, CDR2 LQKENI, per germline. In nucleotides, the CDR3 is TGTGCCAGCTCACAACGACAGGGGGCCTACAATGAGCAGTTCTTC. Residues: CASSQRQGAYNEQFF.

This clonotype was counted at least ten times. The V and J genes are TRBV6-1 and TRBJ1-1; D call uncertain. Germline CDR1 is MNHNS and CDR2 is SASEGT. CDR3 length: 13 amino acids. The V gene lost 7 bases and the J gene lost 3 bases, with 12 bases spanning the gap. CDR3 residues: CASNFDGYTEAFF. The CDR3, as DNA: TGTGCCAGCAACTTCGACGGTTACACTGAAGCTTTCTTT.